The 24 T cell receptor beta chains below were found in one sample sequenced in a study of tumor-infiltrating lymphocytes in primary liver carcinoma. Total RNA amounting to roughly 0.5 ug was the source from which TCR beta cDNA was made with a constant-region primer. Libraries for TCR beta were built through three nested multiplex PCR rounds, which together made up a slightly modified ARM-PCR procedure. A C-beta reverse primer and TRBV1-TRBV30 forward primers served in each of the first two PCR rounds, at 9 to 10 cycles apiece. TCRdb re-analysed the multiplex PCR reads in MiXCR, keeping a single row per CDR3 protein. The sample records around 19,000 distinct CDR3 sequences, roughly 80% being singletons. The tissue used was unsorted bulk material of roughly 17-34 mg. RNA and DNA were co-extracted from it with the AllPrep DNA/RNA mini kit. The source material was liver tumor tissue from sampling region 4. Described subset: tumor region T4, right-lateral pole. The receptors were gathered from a woman aged 30 to 39 with primary liver carcinoma and hepatitis B virus infection.

This clonotype was detected ten times or more. A read error is likely, as this CDR3 ends without the conserved phenylalanine or tryptophan. The chain has TRBV5-4 and TRBJ1-2; TRBD1 is a possible D gene (5 bases). This CDR3 has 13 amino acids. The V and J ends lost 4 bases and 6 bases respectively, with 13 bases between them. CDR1 is SGHNT and CDR2 is YYREEE in the germline V gene (reference sequence). CDR3: CASSLRGLNGYTI. The CDR3 DNA reads TGTGCCAGCAGCCTGCGGGGCCTTAATGGCTACACCATC.

The chain carries TRBV6-1 and TRBJ2-7, with D possibly being TRBD1 or TRBD2 (5 bases each). The length of the CDR3 is 13 residues. Germline CDR1 and CDR2: MNHNS and SASEGT. The CDR3 reads CISSEWWGNEQYF. CDR3 DNA: TGTATCAGCAGTGAATGGTGGGGGAATGAGCAGTACTTC.

As regards this clonotype: As the CDR3 is not closed by the conserved phenylalanine or tryptophan, this likely results from a read error. V gene TRBV4-3 combines with J gene TRBJ2-1; TRBD2 agrees at 7 bases. Germline CDR1 and CDR2: LGHNA and YSLEER. The CDR3 totals 16 residues. CDR3 amino acids: CTSSQDWDYAYNGQFI. The CDR3 bases are TGCACCAGCAGCCAAGATTGGGACTACGCCTACAATGGGCAGTTCATC.

V and J are TRBV11-2 and TRBJ2-7, with D possibly being TRBD1 or TRBD2 (5 bases each). Germline V gene lookup returns CDR1 SGHAT and CDR2 FQNNGV. The ends were cut back, 1 base at V and 2 bases at J, with 12 bases in the middle. The CDR3 consists of 15 residues. This CDR3 reads CASSLGGDGAYEQYF. CDR3 DNA: TGTGCCAGCAGCTTAGGTGGGGACGGGGCCTACGAGCAGTACTTC.

The chain joins TRBV5-1 to TRBJ2-1; D unresolved. Trimming pared 6 bases from V and 2 bases from J, leaving 18 bases between. Per the germline V gene, CDR1 is SGHRS and CDR2 is YFSETQ. The CDR3 loop spans 16 amino acids. CDR3 sequence reads: CASTPSPENPYNEQFF. Here the CDR3 DNA reads TGCGCCAGCACCCCGTCCCCAGAGAATCCCTACAATGAGCAGTTCTTC.

As for this clonotype: The conserved phenylalanine or tryptophan is not found at the CDR3 terminus, so this likely reflects a read error. CDR3 region: CASSLGLSHENGYTL. In nucleotides, the CDR3 is TGTGCCAGCAGTTTAGGTCTCTCCCACGAGAATGGCTACACCTTA. The chain couples TRBV12-3 or TRBV12-4 to TRBJ1-2; D is undetermined. This CDR3 has 15 amino acids. Trimming left V 1 base short and J 6 bases short, with 15 bases between.

V is TRBV11-2 and J is TRBJ2-7; maybe TRBD1 (6 bases). The CDR3 loop spans 14 amino acids. V gave up 5 bases and J gave up 7 bases, with 18 bases separating them. Per the germline V gene, CDR1 is SGHAT and CDR2 is FQNNGV. CDR3: CASSRDTYSQEQYF. The DNA of the CDR3 is TGTGCCAGCAGCCGGGACACCTACTCCCAGGAGCAGTACTTC.

The chain has TRBV29-1 and TRBJ2-7; 7 bases are a match to TRBD1. After removal of 4 bases from V and 6 bases from J, the junction contained 12 bases not matched to a gene. The CDR3 extends over 14 amino acids. The germline CDR1 and CDR2 sequences are SQVTM and ANQGSEA. For the CDR3, the DNA is TGCAGCGTTGGCCAATCAACAGGGGTGGGCGAGCAGTACTTC. Translating gives CSVGQSTGVGEQYF.

CDR3 DNA sequence: TGTGCCAGCAGTATTACCGGGACTTTCGATGAGCAGTTCTTC. It specifies CASSITGTFDEQFF. The rearrangement uses TRBV12-3 or TRBV12-4 and TRBJ2-1; D is perhaps TRBD2 (6 bases). Trimming removed 5 bases from V and 8 bases from J, with 16 bases in between. The CDR3 is 14 residues long.

Comments on this clonotype: This likely comes from a read error, as the CDR3 has no conserved phenylalanine or tryptophan at its end. The chain employs TRBV6-6 and TRBJ1-1; weak D call: TRBD1 (5 bases). V lost 11 bases and J lost 4, with 17 bases in between. CDR1 and CDR2 (germline): MNHNY, SVGAGI (reference sequence). This CDR3 spans 13 amino acids. CDR3: CAGTWTRSTEAFL. The CDR3 bases are TGTGCCGGCACCTGGACAAGGAGCACTGAAGCTTTCCTT.

Details on this clonotype: Since the CDR3 does not end with the conserved phenylalanine or tryptophan, this likely comes from a read error. This rearrangement joins TRBV4-3 to TRBJ1-2; a weak D match, TRBD1 (5 bases). CDR1 is LGHNA, CDR2 YSLEER, per germline. V lost 1 base and J lost 11, with 35 bases in between. The CDR3 consists of 20 residues. CDR3: CASSQGEGRGRTATNYSYTI. The CDR3 bases are TGCGCCAGCAGCCAAGGCGAAGGAAGGGGCAGGACCGCTACTAACTATAGTTACACCATC.

This clonotype was seen only once. A junction boundary mismatches the germline segment, possibly from a read error. The chain carries TRBV29-1 and TRBJ2-1; D is ambiguous. CDR3 length: 12 amino acids. Per germline, CDR1 SQVTM and CDR2 ANQGSEA. The CDR3 reads CSSLRDCNERFF. CDR3 sequence (DNA): TGCAGCTCCCTAAGAGACTGCAATGAGCGGTTCTTC.

This clonotype turned up a few times. A read error may account for a junction end that differs from germline. V gene TRBV12-3 or TRBV12-4 combines with J gene TRBJ1-2; 8 bases line up with TRBD1. This CDR3 is built from 15 residues. CDR3 residues: CASSLRDRPFYDYTF. CDR3 DNA sequence: TGTGCCAGCAGTTTAAGGGACAGGCCCTTCTATGACTACACCTTC.

This chain links TRBV11-2 with TRBJ2-7, with D unresolved. CDR3 length equals 16 residues. Germline assignment: CDR1 SGHAT and CDR2 FQNNGV. The V and J ends lost 4 bases and 6 bases respectively, with 22 bases between them. The CDR3 bases are TGTGCCAGCAGCTCATATCCAGGTCCCTACGGCTGCGAGCAGTACTTC. Amino acid sequence: CASSSYPGPYGCEQYF.

This clonotype was detected only once. The chain uses TRBV11-2 and TRBJ2-3, with 9 bases lining up with TRBD1. The CDR3 contains 17 residues. CDR1 is SGHAT and CDR2 is FQNNGV in the germline V gene. The CDR3 coding sequence is TGTGTCACCAGCTTAGGGGGACAGGGATTTCTCAAAGATACGCAGTATTTT. This translates into CVTSLGGQGFLKDTQYF.

Worth noting for this clonotype: Because it lacks the conserved phenylalanine or tryptophan at the end, this CDR3 is likely a read error. It is unclear where the CDR3 begins or ends on the DNA, so no DNA is shown, and the CDR3 is as TCRdb lists it. The rearrangement links TRBV11-1 to TRBJ2-2; the table's TRBD2 call for D was not verified on the DNA. The CDR3 is 16 amino acids long, termini counted. Per germline, CDR1 SGHAT and CDR2 FQDESV (reference sequence). The CDR3 region is CASSWVMAGVSGELFL.

A word on this clonotype: The junction and the germline gene differ at one end; a read error may be behind it. The chain uses TRBV6-6 and TRBJ2-6, with a tentative D call TRBD1 (5 bases). The CDR3 is made up of 16 amino acids. Germline CDR1 MNHNY, CDR2 SVGAGI (reference sequence). The DNA for the CDR3 is TGTGCCAGCAACCCCCAGGGTCGCTCTGGGGCCAACCTCCTGACTTTC. Protein: CASNPQGRSGANLLTF.

This clonotype was detected ten times or more. The chain couples TRBV7-2 to TRBJ2-2; D is ambiguous. The CDR3 covers 13 residues. Trimming pared 1 base from V and 6 bases from J, leaving 6 bases between. Germline V CDR1 and CDR2: SGHTA, FQGNSA. In DNA, the CDR3 is TGTGCCAGCAGCTTAGTCTCGGCCGGGGAGCTGTTTTTT. Translation: CASSLVSAGELFF.

A note on this clonotype: The CDR3 does not end in the conserved phenylalanine or tryptophan, so this is likely a read error. V and J are TRBV12-3 or TRBV12-4 and TRBJ2-1; either TRBD1 or TRBD2 may fit D (5 bases each). The CDR3 has 14 amino acids. Between the trimmed V and J ends, which lost 7 bases and 6 bases, there was a span of 16 bases. The CDR3 DNA reads as TGTGCCAGCAATACCGGGGCACTATCCAATGAGCAGTTCTTG. The encoded protein is CASNTGALSNEQFL.

This clonotype was counted between two and nine times. This clone may be a read error of a much larger clone one base away. The gene calls are TRBV18 and TRBJ2-3; possibly TRBD2 for D (5 bases). CDR3 length equals 14 residues. CDR1 KGHSH and CDR2 LQKENI come from the germline V gene. Trimming removed 5 bases at V and 2 bases at J, with 11 bases between. The CDR3: CASSFPGVTDTQYF. CDR3 nucleotides: TGTGCCAGCTCATTCCCCGGGGTCACAGATACGCAGTATTTT.

The V and J genes are TRBV11-3 and TRBJ2-1; TRBD2 matches 11 bases. V trimming: 5 bases; J trimming: 9 bases; junction bases outside the gene matches: 9. Per germline, CDR1 SGHNT and CDR2 YENEEA. The CDR3 is 15 amino acids. DNA for the CDR3: TGTGCCAGCAGCCGACTAGCGGGGCGGTGGTTTGAGCAGTTCTTC. Protein sequence: CASSRLAGRWFEQFF.

On this clonotype: This may arise from a read error, as a much more abundant clone is one base away. This rearrangement joins TRBV6-2 or TRBV6-3 to TRBJ1-5; D perhaps matches TRBD1 (6 bases). Germline CDR1 reads MNHEY; CDR2 reads SVGEGT. The CDR3 extends over 13 amino acids. For the CDR3, the DNA is TGTGCCAGCAGTTGCCGGGACAATCAGCCCCGGCAATTT. This encodes CASSCRDNQPRQF.

Notes on this clonotype: One end of the junction does not line up with germline, which may come from a read error. The V call is TRBV4-3, the J call TRBJ1-2, with unresolved D. This CDR3 region has 14 residues. Germline assignment: CDR1 LGHNA and CDR2 YSLEER. CDR3 residues: CASSAVLEIYDYTF. In nucleotides, the CDR3 is TGTGCCAGCAGCGCTGTGTTGGAGATCTATGACTACACCTTC.

For this clonotype: The final CDR3 position lacks the conserved phenylalanine or tryptophan, pointing to a likely read error. This sequence joins TRBV29-1 and TRBJ1-2; D remains unclear. The CDR3 consists of 12 residues. Germline V lookup: CDR1 SQVTM, CDR2 ANQGSEA. Trimming cost V 4 bases and J 8 bases, with 14 bases left between them. The CDR3 DNA reads TGCAGCGTTGTCCATTGGAGTGGAGGCTACACCTCC. Its protein product is CSVVHWSGGYTS.